This entry lists 4 T cell receptor beta chains sequenced from one sample in a study of blood T cell repertoires in COVID-19. Clones were read by immunoSEQ multiplex PCR, and TCRdb kept only the in-frame ones, dropping some. The sample shows about 210,000 clones, 92% of them seen only once. Sequenced sample: peripheral blood. The receptors stem from a man aged 25 to 40 with acute or convalescent COVID-19.

V gene TRBV4-1 combines with J gene TRBJ1-3; tentative D call: TRBD1 (5 bases). Trimming cost V 0 bases and J 5 bases, with 11 bases left between them. Per the germline V gene, CDR1 is MGHRA and CDR2 is YSYEKL. The CDR3 has 15 amino acids. CDR3 DNA: TGCGCCAGCAGCCAAGAAGCAGGGTGGAGAAACACCATATATTTT. This gives the protein CASSQEAGWRNTIYF.

This sequence joins TRBV7-8 and TRBJ2-7; no reliable D call. Per germline, CDR1 SGHVS and CDR2 FQNEAQ. Trimming pared 1 base from V and 1 base from J, leaving 11 bases between. The CDR3 is 15 residues long. CDR3 nucleotides: TGTGCCAGCAGCTTAGTATCCCGTTCTTCCTACGAGCAGTACTTC. This codes for CASSLVSRSSYEQYF.

The J gene is TRBJ2-1, the V gene TRBV2; D ambiguous. CDR3 length: 11 amino acids. CDR1 SNHLY and CDR2 FYNNEI come from the germline V gene. V lost 2 bases and J 14 bases, leaving 10 bases between the germline ends. The CDR3 DNA follows: TGTGCCAGCAGTGAATACGCCGAGGAGTTCTTC. Amino acid sequence: CASSEYAEEFF.

The gene calls are TRBV7-3 and TRBJ1-6, with 7 bases that match TRBD1. This CDR3 spans 14 amino acids. In germline, CDR1 is SGHTA, CDR2 FQGTGA. V lost 5 bases, J lost 13 bases, and 11 bases stayed unmatched. CDR3 nucleotides: TGTGCCAGCAGCCCTGGGGGACAGTCCTCCCCCCTCCACTTT. Encoded protein: CASSPGGQSSPLHF.